This T cell receptor beta chain was obtained from a study of Graves' ophthalmopathy and Graves' hyperthyroidism. About this clonotype: What it recognizes is unknown.

Amplification of the TCR beta CDR3 regions used RNA transcripts (as template). Second-round multiplex PCR came after a first-round RT-PCR that employed HTBI primers. Via MiXCR, TCRdb re-called the multiplex PCR reads, giving one row per CDR3 protein. This sample has fewer than 400,000 distinct CDR3 sequences; around 17% occur once, and the top ten carry 1.5% to 2%. Trimming removed 1 base from V and 7 bases from J; junction bases left unmatched: 4. The CDR3 runs 14 residues. Germline V gives CDR1 MNHNS, CDR2 SASEGT. Study-wide findings and caveats: Most expanded thyroid clonotypes above 0.001 frequency also appeared in blood.

Ophthalmopathy cases showed moderate-to-severe activity, scoring CAS ≥3 and NOSPECS ≥4, with duration under 3 months. This chain links TRBV6-1 with TRBJ1-2; 9 bases fit TRBD1. The origin of this receptor is a young woman with Graves' ophthalmopathy. The sequencing sample was made of peripheral blood. The DNA of the CDR3 is TGTGCCAGCAGTGAAGGGGCGGACAGGGGTGGCTACACCTTC. It codes for CASSEGADRGGYTF.